This T cell receptor (beta chain) appears in the sequencing data of a study of blood T cells in healthy people across ages. This clonotype occurred a few times. The use of a sample-barcoded 5' primer and a J-beta primer mix characterized a second PCR of roughly 6 to 11 cycles. CDR3-containing paired-end reads numbering at least 2.5 million came from each sample. MiXCR was run by TCRdb on the 5' RACE reads, yielding one entry per CDR3 protein. The data show roughly 1,700,000 distinct CDR3 sequences, 28% seen once. The individuals who served as donors were healthy Caucasians living in Russia, aged roughly 6 to 90. Trimming pared 3 bases from V and 4 bases from J, leaving 13 bases between. There are 14 residues in the CDR3. The germline V gene encodes CDR1 SGHRS and CDR2 YFSETQ.

The rearrangement links TRBV5-1 to TRBJ2-5; TRBD2 might be the D (5 bases). Sequencing was performed on blood. This clonotype originated in a woman in her twenties or thirties in good health. CDR3: CASSSAAEGETQYF. The CDR3 DNA reads TGCGCCAGCAGCTCGGCAGCGGAAGGAGAGACCCAGTACTTC.